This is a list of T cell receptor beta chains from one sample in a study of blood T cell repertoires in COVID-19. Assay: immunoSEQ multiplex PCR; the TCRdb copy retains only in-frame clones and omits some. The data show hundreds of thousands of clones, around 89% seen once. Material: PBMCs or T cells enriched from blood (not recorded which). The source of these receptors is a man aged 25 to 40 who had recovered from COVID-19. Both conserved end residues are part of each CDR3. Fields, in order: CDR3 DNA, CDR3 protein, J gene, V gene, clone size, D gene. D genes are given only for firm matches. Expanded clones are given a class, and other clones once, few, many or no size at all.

CDR3nt: TGTGCCAGCAGCTCCTTAGCGGGAGGGAGCTACGAGCAGTACTTC
CDR3aa: CASSSLAGGSYEQYF
j_gene: TRBJ2-7
v_gene: TRBV7-9
abundance: .
d_gene: TRBD2

CDR3nt: TGCGCCAGCAGCTTGGACCAGGGTATCTACGAGCAGTACTTC
CDR3aa: CASSLDQGIYEQYF
j_gene: TRBJ2-7
v_gene: TRBV5-1
abundance: .
d_gene: .

CDR3nt: TGTGCCAGCAGTTCCGGGACAGCGCCAAATTCACCCCTCCACTTT
CDR3aa: CASSSGTAPNSPLHF
j_gene: TRBJ1-6
v_gene: TRBV7-9
abundance: .
d_gene: TRBD1

CDR3nt: TGTGCCAGTAGTGTACAGGGGCGCTACTATGGCTACACCTTC
CDR3aa: CASSVQGRYYGYTF
j_gene: TRBJ1-2
v_gene: TRBV19
abundance: once
d_gene: TRBD1

CDR3nt: TGTGCCAGCAGCCTCGGGGGGGCAGTTGTGGCCCAGCATTTT
CDR3aa: CASSLGGAVVAQHF
j_gene: TRBJ1-5
v_gene: TRBV28
abundance: .
d_gene: .

CDR3nt: TGTGCCAGCAGTACTCCAGGGTCGTCAGATACGCAGTATTTT
CDR3aa: CASSTPGSSDTQYF
j_gene: TRBJ2-3
v_gene: TRBV6-5
abundance: .
d_gene: .

CDR3nt: TGCGCCAGCAGTGAGTCGGGACTAGCTTACAATGAGCAGTTCTTC
CDR3aa: CASSESGLAYNEQFF
j_gene: TRBJ2-1
v_gene: TRBV10-1
abundance: few
d_gene: TRBD2

CDR3nt: TGTGCCAGCAGTTTGCAGGGGGGTTCCTACGAGCAGTACTTC
CDR3aa: CASSLQGGSYEQYF
j_gene: TRBJ2-7
v_gene: TRBV28
abundance: .
d_gene: .

CDR3nt: TGTGCCAGCAGATCAACGGTGAACACTGAAGCTTTCTTT
CDR3aa: CASRSTVNTEAFF
j_gene: TRBJ1-1
v_gene: TRBV2
abundance: .
d_gene: .

CDR3nt: TGTGCCAGCATGGGAACTACTAGCGGCTACGAGCAGTACTTC
CDR3aa: CASMGTTSGYEQYF
j_gene: TRBJ2-7
v_gene: TRBV6-5
abundance: .
d_gene: TRBD2

CDR3nt: TGTGCCAGCACCTCAGGGGTAGGCTATGGCTACACCTTC
CDR3aa: CASTSGVGYGYTF
j_gene: TRBJ1-2
v_gene: TRBV2
abundance: .
d_gene: .

CDR3nt: TGTGCCAGTAGTCCCCTGGGAGGGGCTGTATACGAGCAGTACTTC
CDR3aa: CASSPLGGAVYEQYF
j_gene: TRBJ2-7
v_gene: TRBV19
abundance: .
d_gene: TRBD2

CDR3nt: TGTGCCAGCAGTTTGCGCGGTGGAGTCGGTACGCAGTATTTT
CDR3aa: CASSLRGGVGTQYF
j_gene: TRBJ2-3
v_gene: TRBV28
abundance: .
d_gene: .

CDR3nt: TGTGCCAGCAGTTCCTACAGCACCTACGAGCAGTACTTC
CDR3aa: CASSSYSTYEQYF
j_gene: TRBJ2-7
v_gene: TRBV28
abundance: .
d_gene: .

CDR3nt: TGTGCCAGTCTAACTCCCGGGACTCCGCAGTATTTT
CDR3aa: CASLTPGTPQYF
j_gene: TRBJ2-3
v_gene: TRBV27
abundance: .
d_gene: .

CDR3nt: TGTGCCAGCAGTTATGGCCCCCACAGGGTGTCACCCCTCCACTTT
CDR3aa: CASSYGPHRVSPLHF
j_gene: TRBJ1-6
v_gene: TRBV6-5
abundance: .
d_gene: .

CDR3nt: TGTGCCAGCAGCTTAGACTCTTTGGACAGGGTCTACGAGCAGTACTTC
CDR3aa: CASSLDSLDRVYEQYF
j_gene: TRBJ2-7
v_gene: TRBV7-9
abundance: .
d_gene: TRBD1

CDR3nt: TGTGCCATCAGCCCAGACAGGGTGGGGACCCAGTACTTC
CDR3aa: CAISPDRVGTQYF
j_gene: TRBJ2-5
v_gene: TRBV10-3
abundance: once
d_gene: TRBD1

CDR3nt: TGTGCCAGCAGCCAAGACGGGGAGGACCCCTATGGCTACACCTTC
CDR3aa: CASSQDGEDPYGYTF
j_gene: TRBJ1-2
v_gene: TRBV3-1/TRBV3-2
abundance: .
d_gene: .

CDR3nt: TGTGCCAGTAGTCCAAGGGGGGGGCGCGGGTGGCAGCCCCAGCATTTT
CDR3aa: CASSPRGGRGWQPQHF
j_gene: TRBJ1-5
v_gene: TRBV19
abundance: .
d_gene: .

CDR3nt: TGTGCCAGCAGTTTGGGGTGGGGGACAAAGAAAAACATTCAGTACTTC
CDR3aa: CASSLGWGTKKNIQYF
j_gene: TRBJ2-4
v_gene: TRBV28
abundance: .
d_gene: .

CDR3nt: TGTGCCAGTAAGGGGAGGAATGAAAAACTGTTTTTT
CDR3aa: CASKGRNEKLFF
j_gene: TRBJ1-4
v_gene: TRBV28
abundance: .
d_gene: .

CDR3nt: TGTGCCAGCAGCACATGGGACAGGGCCTACGAGCAGTACTTC
CDR3aa: CASSTWDRAYEQYF
j_gene: TRBJ2-7
v_gene: TRBV9
abundance: .
d_gene: TRBD1

CDR3nt: TGTGCCAGCAATACAGGGATGAATCAGCCCCAGCATTTT
CDR3aa: CASNTGMNQPQHF
j_gene: TRBJ1-5
v_gene: TRBV19
abundance: .
d_gene: .

CDR3nt: TGTGCCAGCAGCGTGGGGACTAGCGTAACAGATACGCAGTATTTT
CDR3aa: CASSVGTSVTDTQYF
j_gene: TRBJ2-3
v_gene: TRBV9
abundance: once
d_gene: TRBD2

CDR3nt: TGTGCCAGCAGTAATTTCGGCACTGAAGCTTTCTTT
CDR3aa: CASSNFGTEAFF
j_gene: TRBJ1-1
v_gene: TRBV6-5
abundance: once
d_gene: .

CDR3nt: TGCGCCAGCAGCCACCGGGGTAGCGGGAGCCAACCCTACGAGCAGTACTTC
CDR3aa: CASSHRGSGSQPYEQYF
j_gene: TRBJ2-7
v_gene: TRBV4-1
abundance: .
d_gene: TRBD2

CDR3nt: TGCGCCAGCAGCTTGGGGGACAGAGAGTACAATGAGCAGTTCTTC
CDR3aa: CASSLGDREYNEQFF
j_gene: TRBJ2-1
v_gene: TRBV5-1
abundance: once
d_gene: TRBD1

CDR3nt: TGTGCCAGCAGCTTAGGGCTAGAAACGTACGAGCAGTACTTC
CDR3aa: CASSLGLETYEQYF
j_gene: TRBJ2-7
v_gene: TRBV11-1
abundance: .
d_gene: .

CDR3nt: TGTGCCAGCAGTTTAGCCTCCCCGGTTGGAGATACGCAGTATTTT
CDR3aa: CASSLASPVGDTQYF
j_gene: TRBJ2-3
v_gene: TRBV28
abundance: .
d_gene: .

CDR3nt: TGTGCCAGCAGCAGACAGGGTGGAAGGGCCTACGAGCAGTACTTC
CDR3aa: CASSRQGGRAYEQYF
j_gene: TRBJ2-7
v_gene: TRBV7-8
abundance: .
d_gene: TRBD1

CDR3nt: TGTGCCTGGAGTCGGCGGGATTCCAAAAACATTCAGTACTTC
CDR3aa: CAWSRRDSKNIQYF
j_gene: TRBJ2-4
v_gene: TRBV30
abundance: .
d_gene: .

CDR3nt: TGTGCCAGCTCACCGCAGGGTTCTAATGAAAAACTGTTTTTT
CDR3aa: CASSPQGSNEKLFF
j_gene: TRBJ1-4
v_gene: TRBV18
abundance: .
d_gene: .

CDR3nt: TGTGCCAGCAGCTCACTAGTAAATACGCAGTATTTT
CDR3aa: CASSSLVNTQYF
j_gene: TRBJ2-3
v_gene: TRBV9
abundance: .
d_gene: .

CDR3nt: TGTGCCACCAGTGACACAGAACAGCCCCAGCATTTT
CDR3aa: CATSDTEQPQHF
j_gene: TRBJ1-5
v_gene: TRBV24-1
abundance: .
d_gene: .

CDR3nt: TGTGCCAGCAGCCAGACACCGGGTAGCGGGGCCTACGAGCAGTACTTC
CDR3aa: CASSQTPGSGAYEQYF
j_gene: TRBJ2-7
v_gene: TRBV3-1/TRBV3-2
abundance: .
d_gene: TRBD2

CDR3nt: TGTGCCAGCAGCGCACAGGGAACCGGGGAGCTGTTTTTT
CDR3aa: CASSAQGTGELFF
j_gene: TRBJ2-2
v_gene: TRBV14
abundance: .
d_gene: .

CDR3nt: TGTGCCAGCAGCTTGTATACAGGGGGCTATGGCTACACCTTC
CDR3aa: CASSLYTGGYGYTF
j_gene: TRBJ1-2
v_gene: TRBV5-4
abundance: .
d_gene: TRBD1

CDR3nt: TGTGCCAGCAGTAACGGTTGGACAGGGGGGGATCAGCCCCAGCATTTT
CDR3aa: CASSNGWTGGDQPQHF
j_gene: TRBJ1-5
v_gene: TRBV28
abundance: .
d_gene: TRBD1

CDR3nt: TGTGCCACATTCTCACTCCGCCGCCGCGAGATGAACTCCTACAATGAGCAGTTCTTC
CDR3aa: CATFSLRRREMNSYNEQFF
j_gene: TRBJ2-1
v_gene: TRBV27
abundance: .
d_gene: .

CDR3nt: TGTGCCTGGAGTACGTGGAGCGGCTCCTACAATGAGCAGTTCTTC
CDR3aa: CAWSTWSGSYNEQFF
j_gene: TRBJ2-1
v_gene: TRBV30
abundance: few
d_gene: .

CDR3nt: TGTGCCAGCAGATCGGCGGGAGTTGAGCAGTTCTTC
CDR3aa: CASRSAGVEQFF
j_gene: TRBJ2-1
v_gene: TRBV5-4
abundance: .
d_gene: TRBD2